Included here is one T cell receptor beta chain sequence, with context. This record comes from a study of technical replicates of blood from several donors. The data were produced by immunoSEQ multiplex PCR, yet TCRdb's version contains in-frame clones alone and is incomplete. The sample lists roughly 64,000 clones, around nine tenths seen once, with 5.1% in the top ten. V lost 1 base and J 4 bases, leaving 2 bases between the germline ends. The CDR3 covers 12 residues. CDR1 is MDHEN, CDR2 SYDVKM, per germline. Sequencing input: PBMCs. V and J are TRBV28 and TRBJ2-1; D ambiguous. The TCR was taken from a human donor in good health. Some clones in this sample may be carry-over from other donors' samples. DNA of the CDR3: TGTGCCAGCAGTTTATCATACAATGAGCAGTTCTTC. Translated, it gives CASSLSYNEQFF. Variable domain in full (rest from reference TRBV28 and TRBJ2-1): DVKVTQSSRYLVKRTGEKVFLECVQDMDHENMFWYRQDPGLGLRLIYFSYDVKMKEKGDIPEGYSVSREKKERFSLILESASTNQTSMYLCASSLSYNEQFFGPGTRLTVL.